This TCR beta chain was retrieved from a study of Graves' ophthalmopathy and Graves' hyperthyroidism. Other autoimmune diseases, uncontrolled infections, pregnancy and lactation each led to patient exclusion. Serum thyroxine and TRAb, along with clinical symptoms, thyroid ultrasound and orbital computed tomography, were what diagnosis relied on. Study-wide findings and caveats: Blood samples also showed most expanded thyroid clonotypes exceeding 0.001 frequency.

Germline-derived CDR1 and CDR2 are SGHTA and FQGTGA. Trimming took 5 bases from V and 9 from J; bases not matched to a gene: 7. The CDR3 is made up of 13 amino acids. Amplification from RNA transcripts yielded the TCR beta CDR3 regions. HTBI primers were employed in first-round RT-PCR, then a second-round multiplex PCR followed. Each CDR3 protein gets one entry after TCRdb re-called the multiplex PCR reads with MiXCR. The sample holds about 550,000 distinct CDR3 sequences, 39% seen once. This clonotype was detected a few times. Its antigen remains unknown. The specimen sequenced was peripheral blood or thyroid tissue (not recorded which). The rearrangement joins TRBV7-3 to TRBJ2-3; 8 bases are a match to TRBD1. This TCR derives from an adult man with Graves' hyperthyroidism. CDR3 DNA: TGTGCCAGCAGCCCTCAGACAGGGGCCACGCAGTATTTT. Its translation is CASSPQTGATQYF.